The next 19 T cell receptor beta chains were all read from a single sample in a study of neurological immune-mediated disorders. MiXCR was run by TCRdb on the 5' RACE reads, yielding one entry per CDR3 protein. The sample includes some 50,000 distinct CDR3 sequences, roughly 23% seen only once; the top ten take more than 20%. The sample consisted of PBMCs. These receptors all come from a woman in her sixties or seventies in good health.

This clonotype was recorded many times. The chain has TRBV5-1 and TRBJ2-5; perhaps TRBD1 as D (5 bases). Germline V lookup: CDR1 SGHRS, CDR2 YFSETQ. V was cut by 0 bases and J by 5 bases, with 8 bases left in between. This CDR3 is built from 13 residues. The CDR3 DNA follows: TGCGCCAGCAGCTTGGGAAGGGGCGAGACCCAGTACTTC. Protein sequence: CASSLGRGETQYF.

The chain has TRBV20-1 and TRBJ1-5; tentatively, D is TRBD1 (5 bases). The CDR3 length is 14 residues. Trimming left V 5 bases short and J 0 bases short, with 11 bases between. CDR1 DFQATT and CDR2 SNEGSKA come from the germline V gene (reference sequence). CDR3 amino acids: CSAARDGSNQPQHF. DNA for the CDR3: TGCAGTGCTGCCCGGGACGGTAGCAATCAGCCCCAGCATTTT.

This clonotype was detected many times. The CDR3 DNA follows: TGTGCCAGCAGCAAAAAGGGCCCCTTTGATTCACCCCTCCACTTT. Translated, it gives CASSKKGPFDSPLHF. This chain connects TRBV21-1 to TRBJ1-6. TRBV21-1 is a listed pseudogene. CDR3 length: 15 residues.

This clonotype was found many times. The chain has TRBV6-5 and TRBJ1-4; D unresolved. Trimming took off 0 bases at V and 2 bases at J, with 10 bases between the two ends. Germline CDR1 and CDR2: MNHEY and SVGAGI. This CDR3 has 16 residues. The chain's CDR3 is CASSYSLLVTNEKLFF. CDR3 DNA sequence: TGTGCCAGCAGTTACTCTCTACTTGTGACTAATGAAAAACTGTTTTTT.

The genes are TRBV5-1 and TRBJ1-1; TRBD1 agrees at 9 bases. The CDR3 has 14 residues. Germline CDR1 and CDR2: SGHRS and YFSETQ. Trimming at V came to 4 bases and at J to 5 bases, leaving 6 bases not matched to a gene. The chain's CDR3 is CASSAGTGRTEAFF. The CDR3 bases are TGCGCCAGCAGCGCTGGGACAGGGAGAACTGAAGCTTTCTTT.

This clonotype was recorded at least ten times. This sequence joins TRBV20-1 and TRBJ2-3, with a tentative D call TRBD2 (5 bases). Trimming left V 6 bases short and J 0 bases short, with 13 bases between. This CDR3 comprises 14 residues. The germline CDR1 and CDR2 sequences are DFQATT and SNEGSKA (reference sequence). CDR3 region: CSARSGVSTDTQYF. The CDR3 bases are TGCAGTGCCCGATCCGGGGTGAGCACAGATACGCAGTATTTT.

This clonotype was seen many times. The chain recombines TRBV7-8 with TRBJ2-7; either TRBD1 or TRBD2 may fit D (7 bases each). Trimming left V 5 bases short and J 1 base short, with 15 bases between. Germline CDR1 reads SGHVS; CDR2 reads FQNEAQ. The CDR3 totals 15 residues. This CDR3 reads CASSKRDSSSYEQYF. In DNA form, the CDR3 reads TGTGCCAGCAGCAAGCGGGACAGCTCATCCTACGAGCAGTACTTC.

The chain carries TRBV5-1 and TRBJ2-3, with D tentatively TRBD1 or TRBD2 (6 bases each). This CDR3 is built from 15 residues. V lost 3 bases, J lost 9 bases, and 20 bases lay in between. Germline CDR1 is SGHRS and CDR2 is YFSETQ. The DNA for the CDR3 is TGCGCCAGCAGCTCGGAGGGGGACTCAAGGGGGACGCAGTATTTT. Translation gives CASSSEGDSRGTQYF.

This clonotype was counted at least ten times. This rearrangement joins TRBV3-1 to TRBJ2-5; TRBD1 or TRBD2 may be the D gene (5 bases each). Looked up from germline, CDR1 is LGHDT and CDR2 is YNNKEL (reference sequence). The CDR3 length is 13 residues. V was trimmed by 3 bases and J by 5 bases, leaving 10 bases between them. CDR3 DNA sequence: TGTGCCAGCAGCCAGCTGGGACCGGAGACCCAGTACTTC. It is translated as CASSQLGPETQYF.

This clonotype was recorded many times. The chain carries TRBV3-1 and TRBJ2-7; no reliable D call. Trimming shortened V by 0 bases and J by 3 bases, and 12 bases separated the two germline ends. Germline CDR1 reads LGHDT; CDR2 reads YNNKEL (reference sequence). This CDR3 contains 15 residues. The CDR3 region has the DNA TGTGCCAGCAGCCAAGAGATGGGTTTCTACTACGAGCAGTACTTC. Its protein product is CASSQEMGFYYEQYF.

The V call is TRBV7-9, the J call TRBJ1-1; no clear D gene. There are 11 residues in the CDR3. Trimming removed 5 bases at V and 2 bases at J, with 3 bases between. The germline gives CDR1 SEHNR, CDR2 FQNEAQ (reference sequence). In DNA form, the CDR3 reads TGTGCCAGCAGCGTCAACACTGAAGCTTTCTTT. It encodes CASSVNTEAFF. The full variable domain, completed using reference TRBV7-9 and TRBJ1-1, is DTGVSQNPRHKITKRGQNVTFRCDPISEHNRLYWYRQTLGQGPEFLTYFQNEAQLEKSRLLSDRFSAERPKGSFSTLEIQRTEQGDSAMYLCASSVNTEAFFGQGTRLTVV.

This clonotype appeared many times. This sequence joins TRBV11-2 and TRBJ2-7; 8 bases match TRBD1. Germline loops: CDR1 SGHAT, CDR2 FQNNGV. The CDR3 is 13 residues long. V lost 5 bases, J lost 4 bases, and 4 bases stayed unmatched. The CDR3 DNA reads TGTGCCAGCAGCCCGACAGGGGTGTACGAGCAGTACTTC. The encoded protein is CASSPTGVYEQYF.

The chain is built from TRBV20-1 and TRBJ2-2; 7 bases are a match to TRBD2. Losses at the gene ends were 6 bases for V and 4 bases for J; bases not matched to a gene: 14. The CDR3 sequence is 16 residues long. Germline V lookup: CDR1 DFQATT, CDR2 SNEGSKA (reference sequence). The CDR3 DNA sequence: TGCAGTGCGACCCCCCTCCGGGGGGATACCACCGGGGAGCTGTTTTTT. It specifies CSATPLRGDTTGELFF.

This clonotype was seen repeatedly, ten times or more. V gene TRBV7-2 combines with J gene TRBJ2-1; the match to TRBD2 covers 14 bases. After removal of 5 bases from V and 10 bases from J, the junction contained 7 bases not matched to a gene. The germline CDR1 and CDR2 sequences are SGHTA and FQGNSA. The CDR3 has 15 amino acids. The CDR3 coding sequence is TGTGCCAGCAGCGTTAGACTAGCGGGGGGGGGCGAGCAGTTCTTC. Its translation is CASSVRLAGGGEQFF.

This clonotype was recorded at least ten times. The V gene is TRBV5-1, the J gene TRBJ1-4; D ambiguous. The CDR3 is made up of 16 amino acids. The germline V and J ends were trimmed by 4 bases and 4 bases, with 17 bases remaining between them. Germline V gene data show CDR1 as SGHRS and CDR2 as YFSETQ. The CDR3 coding sequence is TGCGCCAGCAGCATGGGCGGTTGGGATTTTAATGAAAAACTGTTTTTT. As protein: CASSMGGWDFNEKLFF.

This clonotype is medium-sized in the sample. The chain combines TRBV10-3 with TRBJ2-2; D is perhaps TRBD1 (5 bases). V lost 8 bases to trimming and J lost 6 bases, with 19 bases between them. This CDR3 region has 15 residues. The germline V gene encodes CDR1 ENHRY and CDR2 SYGVKD. CDR3: CAIGNTQVYSGELFF. CDR3 in DNA: TGTGCCATCGGAAACACACAGGTTTATTCCGGGGAGCTGTTTTTT.

This clonotype was picked up a small number of times. This rearrangement joins TRBV6-1 to TRBJ2-1; no reliable D call. Trimming took 4 bases from V and 0 from J, leaving 10 bases between them. CDR3 size: 15 residues. Germline V gene sequence: CDR1 MNHNS, CDR2 SASEGT. CDR3: CASSVRASSYNEQFF. As DNA, the CDR3 is TGTGCCAGCAGTGTTAGGGCGAGCTCCTACAATGAGCAGTTCTTC.

This clonotype was counted at least ten times. This chain links TRBV20-1 with TRBJ2-7; D unclear. V lost 5 bases to trimming and J lost 7 bases, with 21 bases between them. The CDR3 has 14 amino acids. CDR1 and CDR2 (germline): DFQATT, SNEGSKA (reference sequence). CDR3 protein: CSAATPRLYWEQYF. The CDR3 DNA sequence: TGCAGTGCTGCTACACCCCGCCTCTATTGGGAGCAGTACTTC.

This clonotype occurred many times. This chain links TRBV9 with TRBJ1-2, with 9 bases lining up with TRBD1. With V trimmed by 4 bases and J by 4 bases, 2 bases remained unmatched. CDR3 length: 13 amino acids. Germline V CDR1 and CDR2: SGDLS, YYNGEE. This CDR3 reads CASSPGQGYGYTF. CDR3 nucleotides: TGTGCCAGCAGCCCGGGACAGGGCTATGGCTACACCTTC.